This TCR beta chain was observed in a study of PD-1 blockade in classical Hodgkin lymphoma (dated by TCRdb to 2020 to 2022). With respect to the entire study: Nivolumab dosing was 3 mg/kg intravenously every 2 weeks, continuing until either disease progression or unacceptable toxicity. The study used CyTOF and TCR beta sequencing to define a peripheral blood immune signature of response to PD-1 blockade in classical Hodgkin lymphoma.

The germline V gene (reference sequence) yields LNHDA for CDR1 and SQIVND for CDR2. Trimming takes 5 bases off V and 3 bases off J; junction bases not matched to a gene: 5. The CDR3 has 14 amino acids, counting the end cysteine and phenylalanine. The kept DNA is CDR3 alone, 42 bases in frame from the first base. The research as a whole found: Baseline TCR diversity was reported as lower in newly diagnosed patients than in healthy donors, and lower still in relapsed/refractory patients. Lower diversity was observed in patients in whom nivolumab was started less than 1 year after ASCT, and these patients were excluded from later analyses so that confounding by immune reconstitution would be avoided. A significant rise by C4D1 was seen in CD4+ but not CD8+ TCR diversity (p=0.0027 vs p=0.16), with the rise being most apparent in complete responders (p=0.02). The study covered only a single clinical trial cohort, and the causes of the repertoire differences, possibly disease activity or prior therapy, were still not defined. Baseline diversity similar to that of newly diagnosed patients was observed in trial patients achieving complete response, whereas significantly lower diversity was observed in partial responders and progressors.

Comment on this clone: Its antigen is unknown. No base qualities exist here, and no much larger clone lies one base off it.

The time point label, as the study defines it: cycle 1 day 1 (C1D1), immediately before nivolumab initiation. All trial patients had relapsed after autologous stem cell transplantation, with cohorts A, B and C differing in prior brentuximab vedotin exposure. The trial cohort was composed of 56 patients with relapsed/refractory classical Hodgkin lymphoma, for whom complete response, partial response or progressive disease was recorded as best overall response. Single-agent nivolumab was administered to trial patients in the multi-cohort phase II CheckMate 205 trial. An independent review committee assessed best overall response by applying the 2007 International Working Group response criteria. PBMCs from the trial were collected at three points: immediately before nivolumab initiation (C1D1), and during therapy at cycle 2 day 1 and cycle 4 day 1. Peripheral blood was collected in 8 mL Vacutainer Cell Preparation Tubes, from which PBMCs were isolated by centrifugation and then cryopreserved.

The Qiagen DNeasy kit was used to extract genomic DNA from unsorted PBMCs and from the negatively selected CD4+ and CD8+ fractions. TCR beta CDR3 regions were amplified by immunoSEQ multiplex PCR using primers annealing to V and J segments. A synthetic immune receptor repertoire was used to minimize amplification bias, and any remaining bias was removed computationally after sequencing. The authors processed their data as follows. Custom Python scripts were used to quantify repertoire diversity as the Shannon entropy index. Unsorted, CD4+ and CD8+ repertoires were analyzed separately, except for combined analyses in which CD4+ and CD8+ sequences were merged in silico. A clone was considered expanded if an increase in frequency of at least 2-fold after treatment relative to C1D1 was found, and a pseudocount of 0.5 was applied to clones undetected at baseline. Clones with 0 or 1 copy at C1D1 were classified as singleton clones, and clones with 2 or more copies were classified as non-singleton clones. Clones expanded in unsorted samples were annotated as CD4+, CD8+ or unknown by matching protein sequences in sorted samples from the same patient. Wilcoxon tests were applied to paired samples to test diversity changes from C1D1 to C4D1. TCRdb carries this immuneACCESS record with in-frame sequences only. Its versions omit some clonotypes, under half of them owing to an unresolved V gene in the studies checked, with the rest unexplained. V, J and clone size are taken as reported in that table, and D and trimming were inferred from the DNA itself. Present in this sample are 50,000 to 75,000 clones, 85% to 90% of which were seen just once. The top ten clones comprise approximately 16% of the sample.

The specimen comprised peripheral blood mononuclear cells (PBMCs), sampled at baseline. The sequence derives from a human donor with classical Hodgkin lymphoma. The V and J segments used are TRBV19 and TRBJ2-7; TRBD1 fits 9 bases in the junction. The DNA sequence is TGTGCCAGTAGTGGGGGGGGACAGGGCTACGAGCAGTACTTC. Its coded protein is CASSGGGQGYEQYF.